These 29 T cell receptor beta chains were all obtained from the same sample, sequenced in a study of somatic mutations in cytotoxic T cells in rheumatoid arthritis. Profiled with immunoSEQ multiplex PCR; TCRdb holds only in-frame clones, not every one. The sample records 20,000 or so clones, approximately 80% being singletons. The sequencing sample was made of CD8+ T cells sorted from blood. All receptors come from a woman aged 50 to 65 in good health.

The CDR3 region is CASGLYNSYEQYF. The CDR3 nucleotides read TGTGCTAGTGGTTTGTACAACTCCTACGAGCAGTACTTC. This sequence joins TRBV12-5 and TRBJ2-7; D unresolved. The V end was cut by 2 bases, the J end by 0 bases, with 5 bases between. CDR3 length: 13 amino acids. Per germline, CDR1 LGHNT and CDR2 FRNRAP.

This sequence joins TRBV10-3 and TRBJ2-1, with 11 bases that match TRBD2. CDR1 is ENHRY, CDR2 SYGVKD, per germline. V lost 7 bases and J lost 7; bases outside the gene matches: 9. The CDR3 has 15 residues. The chain's CDR3 is CAITHERLAGNEQFF. CDR3 coding DNA: TGTGCCATCACGCACGAGCGACTAGCGGGAAATGAGCAGTTCTTC.

The V and J genes are TRBV25-1 and TRBJ1-6; D possibly corresponds to TRBD1 (5 bases). Per the germline V gene, CDR1 is MGHDK and CDR2 is SYGVNS. The V gene lost 4 bases and the J gene lost 9 bases, with 10 bases spanning the gap. The CDR3 runs to 13 residues. In DNA form, the CDR3 reads TGTGCCAGCAGTGGGCAGGGCGGTTCACCCCTCCACTTT. Translated: CASSGQGGSPLHF. Variable domain in full (rest from reference TRBV25-1 and TRBJ1-6): EADIYQTPRYLVIGTGKKITLECSQTMGHDKMYWYQQDPGMELHLIHYSYGVNSTEKGDLSSESTVSRIRTEHFPLTLESARPSHTSQYLCASSGQGGSPLHFGNGTRLTVT.

The V call is TRBV2, the J call TRBJ2-1, with a tentative D call TRBD1 (5 bases). The CDR3 is 15 amino acids. Deletions cut 4 bases from V and 0 bases from J, with 10 bases between. Germline assignment: CDR1 SNHLY and CDR2 FYNNEI. The DNA for the CDR3 is TGTGCCAGCAGTGGCACAGGTCTCTCCTACAATGAGCAGTTCTTC. Translated, it gives CASSGTGLSYNEQFF.

This rearrangement joins TRBV4-1 to TRBJ1-2, with TRBD1 matching over 11 bases. CDR1 and CDR2 from the germline V gene are MGHRA and YSYEKL. V lost 0 bases, J lost 6 bases, and 9 bases stayed unmatched. The CDR3 loop spans 17 amino acids. The CDR3 loop reads CASSQDSGGQGANGYTF. CDR3 nucleotide sequence: TGCGCCAGCAGCCAAGATAGCGGCGGACAGGGGGCTAATGGCTACACCTTC.

This clone was counted between two and nine times. The chain has TRBV7-9 and TRBJ2-1; D remains ambiguous. The V end lost 2 bases, the J end lost 0 bases, and 5 bases lay between the germline ends. This CDR3 has 14 residues. Germline V gene lookup returns CDR1 SEHNR and CDR2 FQNEAQ (reference sequence). The CDR3 DNA sequence: TGTGCCAGCAGCTTATGGAGCTCCTACAATGAGCAGTTCTTC. It yields the protein CASSLWSSYNEQFF.

The V gene is TRBV9, the J gene TRBJ1-6, with a possible D match to TRBD1 (5 bases). This CDR3 has 14 residues. With 2 bases removed from V and 7 bases from J, the gap between germline ends came to 10 bases. CDR1 is SGDLS and CDR2 is YYNGEE in the germline V gene. The CDR3 DNA is TGTGCCAGCAGCGTGGAGGGGCGAAATTCACCCCTCCACTTT. The encoded protein is CASSVEGRNSPLHF.

A few counts support this clone. CDR3 protein: CASSEALGQPQHF. The CDR3, as DNA: TGTGCCAGCAGTGAAGCGCTGGGTCAGCCCCAGCATTTT. The genes are TRBV2 and TRBJ1-5, with D unclear. Trimming cost V 0 bases and J 6 bases, with 6 bases left between them. CDR1 SNHLY and CDR2 FYNNEI come from the germline V gene. This CDR3 has 13 residues.

The rearrangement uses TRBV11-2 and TRBJ2-5; 11 bases map to TRBD1. V lost 4 bases and J lost 2; bases outside the gene matches: 12. CDR1 and CDR2 (germline): SGHAT, FQNNGV. The CDR3 loop spans 18 amino acids. The CDR3 protein is CASSSALGRDRGQETQYF. CDR3 in DNA: TGTGCCAGCAGCTCCGCATTGGGCCGGGACAGGGGGCAAGAGACCCAGTACTTC.

The rearrangement uses TRBV13 and TRBJ2-5, with D tentatively TRBD1 (5 bases). The V gene lost 6 bases and the J gene lost 0 bases, with 23 bases spanning the gap. Germline-derived CDR1 and CDR2 are PRHDT and FYEKMQ (reference sequence). The CDR3 extends over 18 amino acids. For the CDR3, the DNA is TGTGCCAGCAGTCCAGTCGGAGAAAAGGGGTGGTACCAAGAGACCCAGTACTTC. Translated, it gives CASSPVGEKGWYQETQYF.

This chain links TRBV4-2 with TRBJ2-1, with TRBD2 identical over 9 bases. The CDR3 has 16 residues. The J segment lost 8 bases and the V segment lost 2 bases, leaving 10 bases of the junction unmatched. Germline CDR1 and CDR2: LGHNA and YNFKEQ. CDR3 sequence: CASSQRAGGSGYEQFF. The CDR3 nucleotides are TGTGCCAGCAGCCAAAGGGCGGGGGGGAGTGGGTATGAGCAGTTCTTC.

The table lists this clone with a count of one. The chain joins TRBV7-6 to TRBJ2-2; D is ambiguous. The CDR3 has 14 residues. V lost 5 bases and J lost 5, with 12 bases in between. The germline V gene has CDR1 SGHVS and CDR2 FNYEAQ. CDR3 coding DNA: TGTGCCAGCAGCCCCGTTCCGTTGACCGGGGAGCTGTTTTTT. Translating it yields CASSPVPLTGELFF. Drawing the rest from reference TRBV7-6 and TRBJ2-2, the complete variable domain is GAGVSQSPRYKVTKRGQDVALRCDPISGHVSLYWYRQALGQGPEFLTYFNYEAQQDKSGLPNDRFSAERPEGSISTLTIQRTEQRDSAMYRCASSPVPLTGELFFGEGSRLTVL.

The rearrangement joins TRBV5-1 to TRBJ1-1; TRBD1 matches 7 bases. The CDR3 is made up of 15 amino acids. Germline V lookup: CDR1 SGHRS, CDR2 YFSETQ. Losses at the gene ends were 1 base for V and 5 bases for J; bases not matched to a gene: 8. CDR3 in amino acids: CASSLRWDSGTEAFF. The CDR3 bases are TGCGCCAGCAGCTTGAGGTGGGACAGTGGTACTGAAGCTTTCTTT.

V usage is TRBV7-6 and J usage is TRBJ2-3; either TRBD1 or TRBD2 may supply D (5 bases each). V gave up 5 bases and J gave up 13 bases, with 16 bases separating them. The CDR3 consists of 12 residues. Germline CDR1 is SGHVS and CDR2 is FNYEAQ. The CDR3: CASSEGREVKYF. The DNA for the CDR3 is TGTGCCAGCAGCGAGGGGCGCGAGGTTAAGTATTTT.

This chain joins TRBV5-6 and TRBJ2-3; the match to TRBD1 covers 9 bases. V lost 3 bases, J lost 4 bases, and 6 bases stayed unmatched. CDR1 is SGHDT and CDR2 is YYEEEE in the germline V gene. The length of the CDR3 is 15 residues. CDR3 sequence (DNA): TGTGCCAGCAGCTACCGGGACAGGGCCCCAGATACGCAGTATTTT. It yields the protein CASSYRDRAPDTQYF.

The gene calls are TRBV4-1 and TRBJ1-5; D unclear. Germline V gives CDR1 MGHRA, CDR2 YSYEKL. The CDR3 has 13 residues. V dropped 1 base and J dropped 7 bases, with 8 bases sitting between them. The CDR3 DNA follows: TGCGCCAGCAGCCAAGGAGTGGAGCAGCCCCAGCATTTT. Protein product: CASSQGVEQPQHF.

This clone came up once. The rearrangement links TRBV7-9 to TRBJ2-7; D perhaps matches TRBD2 (5 bases). Germline assignment: CDR1 SEHNR and CDR2 FQNEAQ (reference sequence). V was shortened by 4 bases and J by 2 bases, with 9 bases between the two germline ends. This CDR3 contains 13 residues. The CDR3 DNA reads TGTGCCAGCAGCTCCCTCGGGGCCTACGAGCAGTACTTC. Its translation: CASSSLGAYEQYF.

The V and J genes are TRBV7-6 and TRBJ1-2; D perhaps matches TRBD1 (6 bases). Between the trimmed V and J ends, which lost 1 base and 4 bases, there was a span of 10 bases. The germline V gene encodes CDR1 SGHVS and CDR2 FNYEAQ. CDR3 length: 14 amino acids. The CDR3 sequence: CASSLEGHAYGYTF. CDR3 bases: TGTGCCAGCAGCTTAGAGGGACATGCCTATGGCTACACCTTC. Complete variable domain (other parts from reference TRBV7-6 and TRBJ1-2): GAGVSQSPRYKVTKRGQDVALRCDPISGHVSLYWYRQALGQGPEFLTYFNYEAQQDKSGLPNDRFSAERPEGSISTLTIQRTEQRDSAMYRCASSLEGHAYGYTFGSGTRLTVV.

The rearrangement joins TRBV27 to TRBJ2-1, with D perhaps TRBD1 or TRBD2 (5 bases each). Germline loops: CDR1 MNHEY, CDR2 SMNVEV (reference sequence). The CDR3 length is 14 residues. Trimming removed 4 bases from V and 6 bases from J, with 13 bases in between. CDR3 loop: CASSYGGIGNEQFF. The CDR3 bases are TGTGCCAGCAGTTATGGGGGAATCGGCAATGAGCAGTTCTTC.

J is TRBJ1-2 and V is TRBV28; D is unclear. CDR1 MDHEN and CDR2 SYDVKM come from the germline V gene. The V end lost 2 bases, the J end lost 5 bases, and 15 bases lay between the germline ends. The CDR3 length is 15 residues. This CDR3 reads CASSLEGSPWYGYTF. The CDR3 coding sequence is TGTGCCAGCAGTTTAGAGGGTTCACCTTGGTATGGCTACACCTTC.

The V and J genes are TRBV4-1 and TRBJ1-4; D is possibly TRBD1 (5 bases). Germline CDR1 MGHRA, CDR2 YSYEKL. The CDR3 has 15 amino acids. The V and J ends lost 1 base and 8 bases respectively, with 14 bases between them. Here the CDR3 DNA reads TGCGCCAGCAGCCAAGGAAGTTGGGGCAGCGAAAAACTGTTTTTT. Translating gives CASSQGSWGSEKLFF.

This chain joins TRBV27 and TRBJ2-3; D might be TRBD1 (6 bases). The CDR3 contains 14 residues. From germline, CDR1 is MNHEY and CDR2 SMNVEV (reference sequence). Between the trimmed V and J ends, which lost 2 bases and 4 bases, there was a span of 10 bases. CDR3 nucleotide sequence: TGTGCCAGCAGTTTAGTAGGGGGTGCAGATACGCAGTATTTT. As protein: CASSLVGGADTQYF.

Only a few counts were recorded for this clone. The CDR3 sequence is CASRVHTGNEQYF. CDR3 DNA sequence: TGTGCCAGCAGGGTTCACACCGGCAACGAGCAGTACTTC. The chain carries TRBV6-1 and TRBJ2-7; D not resolved. Looked up from germline, CDR1 is MNHNS and CDR2 is SASEGT. V was cut by 6 bases and J by 5 bases, with 14 bases left in between. The CDR3 has 13 amino acids.

The V and J genes are TRBV2 and TRBJ2-7; 7 nucleotides line up with TRBD1. The CDR3 covers 13 residues. Germline CDR1 and CDR2: SNHLY and FYNNEI. V lost 4 bases and J lost 3; bases outside the gene matches: 3. The CDR3 here is CASSGTGGYEQYF. The CDR3 nucleotides read TGTGCCAGCAGTGGGACAGGAGGCTACGAGCAGTACTTC.

This rearrangement joins TRBV5-1 to TRBJ2-7; D gene unclear. This CDR3 region has 13 residues. Between the trimmed V and J ends, which lost 4 bases and 2 bases, there was a span of 10 bases. Germline CDR1 reads SGHRS; CDR2 reads YFSETQ. The CDR3 coding sequence is TGCGCCAGCAGCCAAACTGACACCTACGAGCAGTACTTC. It yields the protein CASSQTDTYEQYF.

The rearrangement joins TRBV19 to TRBJ2-7; weak D call: TRBD1 (6 bases). Germline-derived CDR1 and CDR2 are LNHDA and SQIVND (reference sequence). The V end was cut by 5 bases, the J end by 4 bases, with 12 bases between. The CDR3 contains 13 residues. The CDR3 sequence: CASSPGTLYEQYF. The CDR3 nucleotides read TGTGCCAGTAGTCCAGGGACACTTTACGAGCAGTACTTC.

This CDR3 reads CASSQGSGELFF. CDR3 bases: TGTGCCAGCTCACAGGGGTCCGGGGAGCTGTTTTTT. The V and J genes are TRBV18 and TRBJ2-2, with D possibly matching TRBD1 (5 bases). Trimming pared 4 bases from V and 6 bases from J, leaving 6 bases between. CDR1 and CDR2 from the germline V gene are KGHSH and LQKENI. This CDR3 is 12 amino acids long.

The J gene is TRBJ2-7, the V gene TRBV5-4; 7 bases align to TRBD2. There are 14 residues in the CDR3. CDR1 and CDR2 from the germline V gene are SGHNT and YYREEE (reference sequence). The ends lost 4 bases at V and 3 bases at J; junction bases unmatched: 7. The CDR3 loop is CASSPLGGSYEQYF. CDR3 bases: TGTGCCAGCAGCCCGCTTGGCGGGAGCTACGAGCAGTACTTC.

V usage is TRBV27 and J usage is TRBJ2-3, with D possibly being TRBD2 (6 bases). CDR3 size: 17 residues. Trimming cost V 4 bases and J 3 bases, with 20 bases left between them. The V gene's germline CDR1 is MNHEY and CDR2 SMNVEV (reference sequence). CDR3 in amino acids: CASSWLAERASTDTQYF. The CDR3 DNA reads TGTGCCAGCAGTTGGTTAGCGGAAAGGGCATCTACAGATACGCAGTATTTT.